This T cell receptor beta chain was sequenced during a study of regulatory T cells in long-lasting Graves disease. Trimming shortened V by 6 bases and J by 7 bases, and 18 bases separated the two germline ends. The CDR3 sequence is 14 residues long. This clonotype was picked up many times. The time point is: newly diagnosed GD, antithyroid drugs for less than 3 months. PBMC RNA served as the TCR library source. One endocrinology department in Xi'an, China, was where patients came from. Peripheral blood, around 9.7 milliliters per patient, was collected in EDTA tubes. According to the study, TCR beta libraries were built with iRepertoire HTBI primers and CDR3-region Arm-PCR. TCRdb reprocessed the multiplex PCR reads with MiXCR, giving one entry per CDR3 protein. The sample shows approximately 560,000 distinct CDR3 sequences, roughly a sixth of them seen only once. The data were also submitted as part of a second study, on T cells in Graves' hyperthyroidism and ophthalmopathy. From that paper: Ophthalmopathy was separated from stable hyperthyroidism by a 13 V-J model. Model-based prediction identified ophthalmopathy a median roughly six months prior to its onset.

The material sequenced was peripheral blood mononuclear cells (PBMCs), taken at new diagnosis, from a patient treated with antithyroid drugs. V is TRBV12-3 or TRBV12-4 and J is TRBJ1-1; tentative D call: TRBD1 (6 bases). The source is a man aged 18 to 29 with Graves disease. CDR3 loop: CASSRDTPGNEAFF. The DNA for the CDR3 is TGTGCCAGCAGCCGGGACACCCCGGGAAATGAAGCTTTCTTT.